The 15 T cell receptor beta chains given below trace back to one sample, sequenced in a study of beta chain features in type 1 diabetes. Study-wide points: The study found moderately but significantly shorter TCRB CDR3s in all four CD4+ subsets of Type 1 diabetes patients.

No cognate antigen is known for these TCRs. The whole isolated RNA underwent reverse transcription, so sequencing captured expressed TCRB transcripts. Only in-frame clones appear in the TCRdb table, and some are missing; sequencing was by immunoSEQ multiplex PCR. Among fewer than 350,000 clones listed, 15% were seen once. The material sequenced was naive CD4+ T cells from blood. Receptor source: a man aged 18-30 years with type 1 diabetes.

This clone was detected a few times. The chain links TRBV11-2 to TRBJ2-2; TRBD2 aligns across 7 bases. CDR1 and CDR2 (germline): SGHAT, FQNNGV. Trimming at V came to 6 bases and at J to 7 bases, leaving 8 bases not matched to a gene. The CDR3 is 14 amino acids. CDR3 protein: CASRGGLVFGELFF. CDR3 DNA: TGTGCCAGCAGAGGAGGACTAGTATTCGGGGAGCTGTTTTTT. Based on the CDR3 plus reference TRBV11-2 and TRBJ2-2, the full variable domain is EAGVAQSPRYKIIEKRQSVAFWCNPISGHATLYWYQQILGQGPKLLIQFQNNGVVDDSQLPKDRFSAERLKGVDSTLKIQPAKLEDSAVYLCASRGGLVFGELFFGEGSRLTVL.

CDR3 sequence (DNA): TGTGCCAGCAGCTCCCGGGACAGGGAATACAATGAGCAGTTCTTC. It encodes CASSSRDREYNEQFF. This chain connects TRBV7-2 to TRBJ2-1; 9 bases agree with TRBD1. There are 15 residues in the CDR3. Germline assignment: CDR1 SGHTA and CDR2 FQGNSA. The ends lost 4 bases at V and 4 bases at J; junction bases unmatched: 5.

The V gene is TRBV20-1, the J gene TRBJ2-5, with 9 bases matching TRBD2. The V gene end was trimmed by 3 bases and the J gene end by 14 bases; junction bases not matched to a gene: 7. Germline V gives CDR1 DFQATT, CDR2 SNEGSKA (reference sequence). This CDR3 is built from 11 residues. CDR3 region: CSASFSGRPYF. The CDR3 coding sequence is TGCAGTGCTAGTTTCAGCGGGAGGCCCTACTTC.

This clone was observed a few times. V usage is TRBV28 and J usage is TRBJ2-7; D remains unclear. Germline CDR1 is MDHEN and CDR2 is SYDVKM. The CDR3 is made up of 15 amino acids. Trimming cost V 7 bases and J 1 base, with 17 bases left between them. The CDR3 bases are TGTGCCAGCATTCCCCCGGGTGTATCTTCCTACGAGCAGTACTTC. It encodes CASIPPGVSSYEQYF. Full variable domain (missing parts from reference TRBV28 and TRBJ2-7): DVKVTQSSRYLVKRTGEKVFLECVQDMDHENMFWYRQDPGLGLRLIYFSYDVKMKEKGDIPEGYSVSREKKERFSLILESASTNQTSMYLCASIPPGVSSYEQYFGPGTRLTVT.

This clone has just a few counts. DNA for the CDR3: TGTGCCAGCAGCGGACTAGCAGAGACCCAGTACTTC. It codes for CASSGLAETQYF. This chain joins TRBV9 and TRBJ2-5, with 7 bases lining up with TRBD2. The CDR3 contains 12 residues. The trim removed 3 bases at V and 4 bases at J, leaving 0 bases unmatched. Per germline, CDR1 SGDLS and CDR2 YYNGEE.

The DNA for the CDR3 is TGTGCCAGCAGCTGGGGGGGCCGCCACGAGCAGTACTTC. Protein product: CASSWGGRHEQYF. The chain employs TRBV11-2 and TRBJ2-7; maybe TRBD2 (7 bases). Germline V gene lookup returns CDR1 SGHAT and CDR2 FQNNGV. V was clipped by 4 bases and J by 5 bases, with 12 bases between them. This CDR3 region has 13 residues.

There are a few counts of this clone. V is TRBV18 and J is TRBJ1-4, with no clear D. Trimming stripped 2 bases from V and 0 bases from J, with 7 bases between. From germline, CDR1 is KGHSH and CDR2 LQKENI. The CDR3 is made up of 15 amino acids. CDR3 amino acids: CASSPERTTNEKLFF. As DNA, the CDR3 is TGTGCCAGCTCACCAGAGAGAACAACTAATGAAAAACTGTTTTTT.

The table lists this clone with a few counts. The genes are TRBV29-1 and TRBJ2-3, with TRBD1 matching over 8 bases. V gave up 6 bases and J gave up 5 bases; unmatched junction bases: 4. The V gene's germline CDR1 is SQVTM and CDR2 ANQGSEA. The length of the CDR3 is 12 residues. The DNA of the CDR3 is TGCAGCGTCGCCGGACAGGGAGATACGCAGTATTTT. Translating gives CSVAGQGDTQYF.

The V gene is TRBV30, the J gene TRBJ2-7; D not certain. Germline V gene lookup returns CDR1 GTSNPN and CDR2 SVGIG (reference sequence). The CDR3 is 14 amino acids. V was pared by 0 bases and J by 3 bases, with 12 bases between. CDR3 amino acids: CAWSVVSGFYEQYF. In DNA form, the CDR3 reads TGTGCCTGGAGTGTGGTATCCGGGTTCTACGAGCAGTACTTC.

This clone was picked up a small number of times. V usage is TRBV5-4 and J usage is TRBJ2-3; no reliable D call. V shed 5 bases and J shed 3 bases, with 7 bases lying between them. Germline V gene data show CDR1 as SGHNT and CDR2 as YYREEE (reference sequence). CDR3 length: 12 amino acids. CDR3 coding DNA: TGTGCCAGCAGTGTCCCTACAGATACGCAGTATTTT. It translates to CASSVPTDTQYF.

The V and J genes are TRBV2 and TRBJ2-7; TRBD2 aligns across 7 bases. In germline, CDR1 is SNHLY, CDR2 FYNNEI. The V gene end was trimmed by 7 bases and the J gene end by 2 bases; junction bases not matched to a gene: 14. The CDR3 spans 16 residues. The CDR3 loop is CASTPTALAATYEQYF. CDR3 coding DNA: TGTGCCAGCACGCCCACGGCGCTAGCGGCCACCTACGAGCAGTACTTC.

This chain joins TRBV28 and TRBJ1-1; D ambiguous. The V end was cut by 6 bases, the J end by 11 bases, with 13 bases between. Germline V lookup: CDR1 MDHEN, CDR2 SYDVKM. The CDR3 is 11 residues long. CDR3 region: CASSSGVKAFF. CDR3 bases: TGTGCCAGCAGCTCCGGAGTGAAGGCTTTCTTT.

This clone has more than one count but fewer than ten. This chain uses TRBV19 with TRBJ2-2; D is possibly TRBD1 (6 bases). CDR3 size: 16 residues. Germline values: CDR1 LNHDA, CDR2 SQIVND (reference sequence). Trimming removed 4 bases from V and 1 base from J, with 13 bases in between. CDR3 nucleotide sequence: TGTGCCAGTAGTAGACAGTGGGGGCTGAACACCGGGGAGCTGTTTTTT. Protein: CASSRQWGLNTGELFF. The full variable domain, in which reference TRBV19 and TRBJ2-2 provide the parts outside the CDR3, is DGGITQSPKYLFRKEGQNVTLSCEQNLNHDAMYWYRQDPGQGLRLIYYSQIVNDFQKGDIAEGYSVSREKKESFPLTVTSAQKNPTAFYLCASSRQWGLNTGELFFGEGSRLTVL.

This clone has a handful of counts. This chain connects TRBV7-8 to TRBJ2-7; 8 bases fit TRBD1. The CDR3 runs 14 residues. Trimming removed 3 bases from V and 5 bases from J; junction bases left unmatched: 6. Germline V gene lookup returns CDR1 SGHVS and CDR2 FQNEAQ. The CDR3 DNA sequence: TGTGCCAGCAGCTTTGACAGGGGAGTCAACGAGCAGTACTTC. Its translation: CASSFDRGVNEQYF.

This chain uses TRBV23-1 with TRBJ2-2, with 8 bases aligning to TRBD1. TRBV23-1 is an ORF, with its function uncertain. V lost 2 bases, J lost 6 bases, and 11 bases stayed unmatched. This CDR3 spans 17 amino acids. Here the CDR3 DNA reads TGCGCCAGCAGTCAACGTAGGGACAGGCAACGATCCGGGGAGCTGTTTTTT. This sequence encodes CASSQRRDRQRSGELFF.